A single T cell receptor beta chain is shown here with its context. The antigen is unknown. V lost 4 bases, J lost 6 bases, and 16 bases lay in between. Germline V gives CDR1 SQVTM, CDR2 ANQGSEA. CDR3 size: 14 residues. This entry belongs to a study of blood T cells in healthy people across ages. General observations from the study: It was held that the diversity estimates obtained from one million T cells were underestimates. Changes in expanded clonotypes were possibly confounded, as the CMV status of donors was unknown.

It was with a sample-barcoded 5' primer and a J-beta primer mix that a second PCR of roughly 7 to 12 cycles was run. Using its own MiXCR run on the 5' RACE reads, TCRdb lists one record per CDR3 protein. The sample has around 870,000 distinct CDR3 sequences; roughly 26% are singletons. The sample consisted of blood. The V gene is TRBV29-1, the J gene TRBJ2-4; D might be TRBD1 (7 bases). The source is a woman older than 75 in good health. CDR3 sequence reads: CSVVSWRDRNIQYF. Here the CDR3 DNA reads TGCAGCGTTGTATCCTGGAGGGACAGAAACATTCAGTACTTC.